Listed below are T cell receptor beta chains from one sample, sequenced in a study of CD8 T cells in ankylosing spondylitis. Each CDR3 protein gets one entry after TCRdb re-called the 5' RACE reads with MiXCR. This sample has about 440,000 distinct CDR3 sequences; 17% occur once, and the top ten carry approximately 1%. What was sequenced was blood, either unsorted or a sorted T cell fraction (not recorded which). These receptors all come from a male donor with ankylosing spondylitis. Each CDR3 is given with its conserved first and last residue. The D gene is left open where the match is weak. The size of a clone is reported for some rows only, either as once, few or many, or as a class for expanded clones.

j_call: TRBJ2-7
clone_size: few
v_call: TRBV24-1
d_call: NA
cdr3_nt: TGTGCCACCAGTGATAGGGGCAGTTCAGCCTACGAGCAGTACTTC
cdr3_aa: CATSDRGSSAYEQYF

j_call: TRBJ2-7
clone_size: few
v_call: TRBV9
d_call: TRBD2
cdr3_nt: TGTGCCAGCAGCGTCGGGGGAAGCGGGGGCTACGAGCAGTACTTC
cdr3_aa: CASSVGGSGGYEQYF

j_call: TRBJ2-3
clone_size: NA
v_call: TRBV20-1
d_call: NA
cdr3_nt: TGCAGTGCTAGAGATTCGAGCGCCAGCACAGATACGCAGTATTTT
cdr3_aa: CSARDSSASTDTQYF

j_call: TRBJ2-7
clone_size: NA
v_call: TRBV3-1
d_call: NA
cdr3_nt: TGTGCCAGCAGCCATACGCAGGGCCCCTACGAGCAGTACTTC
cdr3_aa: CASSHTQGPYEQYF

j_call: TRBJ2-1
clone_size: NA
v_call: TRBV27
d_call: NA
cdr3_nt: TGTGCCAGCAGACCCCTTGCAGGGTATGAGCAGTTCTTC
cdr3_aa: CASRPLAGYEQFF

j_call: TRBJ1-1
clone_size: few
v_call: TRBV6-5
d_call: NA
cdr3_nt: TGTGCCAGCATTAAAAGGGGAAACACTGAAGCTTTCTTT
cdr3_aa: CASIKRGNTEAFF

j_call: TRBJ1-4
clone_size: NA
v_call: TRBV27
d_call: NA
cdr3_nt: TGTGCCAGCAGCCATATAACCTGGGACAACCGCAACGAAAAACTGTTTTTT
cdr3_aa: CASSHITWDNRNEKLFF

j_call: TRBJ2-7
clone_size: few
v_call: TRBV11-1
d_call: NA
cdr3_nt: TGTGCCAGCAGCTTAACCGCCCAGTTGATTAGCGGCTCCTACGAGCAGTACTTC
cdr3_aa: CASSLTAQLISGSYEQYF

j_call: TRBJ2-7
clone_size: NA
v_call: TRBV20-1
d_call: TRBD1
cdr3_nt: TGCAGTGCTAGAGACCGGACAGGATCCTCCTACGAGCAGTACTTC
cdr3_aa: CSARDRTGSSYEQYF

j_call: TRBJ1-4
clone_size: NA
v_call: TRBV29-1
d_call: NA
cdr3_nt: TGCAGCGTCTTGGACAGCACGAATGAAAAACTGTTTTTT
cdr3_aa: CSVLDSTNEKLFF

j_call: TRBJ1-5
clone_size: few
v_call: TRBV7-2
d_call: NA
cdr3_nt: TGTGCCAGCAGCTTAGTTGGGACAAATCAGCCCCAGCATTTT
cdr3_aa: CASSLVGTNQPQHF

j_call: TRBJ1-3
clone_size: NA
v_call: TRBV3-1
d_call: NA
cdr3_nt: TGTGCCAGCAGAAACGCGGGGTCTGGAAACACCATATATTTT
cdr3_aa: CASRNAGSGNTIYF

j_call: TRBJ2-7
clone_size: many
v_call: TRBV7-2
d_call: TRBD2
cdr3_nt: TGTGCCAGCAGCTCCCAAGGACTAGACACCTACGAGCAGTACTTC
cdr3_aa: CASSSQGLDTYEQYF

j_call: TRBJ2-1
clone_size: few
v_call: TRBV5-4
d_call: NA
cdr3_nt: TGTGCCAGCAGCCCACGTCTCGGTGTTGATAATGAGCAGTTCTTC
cdr3_aa: CASSPRLGVDNEQFF

j_call: TRBJ2-1
clone_size: many
v_call: TRBV12-3/TRBV12-4
d_call: NA
cdr3_nt: TGTGCCAGCAGTTTAGTGGGGGCCGAGTTCTTC
cdr3_aa: CASSLVGAEFF

j_call: TRBJ1-2
clone_size: many
v_call: TRBV29-1
d_call: NA
cdr3_nt: TGCAGCGTTGAGTTACAGGGAGAATTCTATGGCTACACCTTC
cdr3_aa: CSVELQGEFYGYTF

j_call: TRBJ1-2
clone_size: NA
v_call: TRBV19
d_call: TRBD1
cdr3_nt: TGTGCCAGTAGGGGGGGGGACAGAGGCTACACCTTC
cdr3_aa: CASRGGDRGYTF

j_call: TRBJ1-1
clone_size: many
v_call: TRBV5-1
d_call: NA
cdr3_nt: TGCGCCAGCAGCCCAGGGGCAGGGACCACTGAAGCTTTCTTT
cdr3_aa: CASSPGAGTTEAFF

j_call: TRBJ1-4
clone_size: NA
v_call: TRBV7-8
d_call: TRBD1
cdr3_nt: TGTGCCAGCAGCGGAGGGACAGGGGGAAGATCGTATGAAAAACTGTTTTTT
cdr3_aa: CASSGGTGGRSYEKLFF

j_call: TRBJ2-3
clone_size: few
v_call: TRBV5-1
d_call: TRBD2
cdr3_nt: TGCGCCAGCAGCCCTAGGTCAGCGGGGGGGACAGATACGCAGTATTTT
cdr3_aa: CASSPRSAGGTDTQYF

j_call: TRBJ1-3
clone_size: NA
v_call: TRBV6-1
d_call: NA
cdr3_nt: TGTGCCAGCAGAGGAAATCCTGGTAGAAGAAACACCATATATTTT
cdr3_aa: CASRGNPGRRNTIYF

j_call: TRBJ2-1
clone_size: NA
v_call: TRBV7-2
d_call: NA
cdr3_nt: TGTGCCAGCAGTCTTCCTACATACAATGAGCAGTTCTTC
cdr3_aa: CASSLPTYNEQFF

j_call: TRBJ2-5
clone_size: few
v_call: TRBV28
d_call: TRBD2
cdr3_nt: TGTGCCAGCAAACGGGGGGGTAAAGACCAAGAGACCCAGTACTTC
cdr3_aa: CASKRGGKDQETQYF

j_call: TRBJ2-5
clone_size: NA
v_call: TRBV6-1
d_call: TRBD1
cdr3_nt: TGTGCCAGCTCTTGGGACAGGGCCCAAGAGACCCAGTACTTC
cdr3_aa: CASSWDRAQETQYF

j_call: TRBJ2-5
clone_size: once
v_call: TRBV20-1
d_call: TRBD2
cdr3_nt: TGCGGAAGCGGGAGGAGGGAGACCCAGTACTTC
cdr3_aa: CGSGRRETQYF

j_call: TRBJ2-7
clone_size: NA
v_call: TRBV28
d_call: TRBD2
cdr3_nt: TGTGCCAGCAGTTTTTTGGCTAGCGGGGGGACTTCCTACGAGCAGTACTTC
cdr3_aa: CASSFLASGGTSYEQYF

j_call: TRBJ2-1
clone_size: NA
v_call: TRBV14
d_call: NA
cdr3_nt: TGTGCCAGCAGCCAGAGCACCCGCCCGGGGGAGCAGTTCTTC
cdr3_aa: CASSQSTRPGEQFF

j_call: TRBJ2-2
clone_size: many
v_call: TRBV5-1
d_call: TRBD1
cdr3_nt: TGCGCCAGCAGCCAAGACAGGGCCGTCGGGGAGCTGTTTTTT
cdr3_aa: CASSQDRAVGELFF

j_call: TRBJ2-5
clone_size: NA
v_call: TRBV6-1
d_call: NA
cdr3_nt: TGTGCCAGCAGTGAAAATATTCCGGGGACCCAGTACTTC
cdr3_aa: CASSENIPGTQYF

j_call: TRBJ1-6
clone_size: NA
v_call: TRBV6-1
d_call: TRBD1
cdr3_nt: TGTGCCAGCAGACAAAATCCTTCCGGGACAGTTAATTCACCCCTCCACTTT
cdr3_aa: CASRQNPSGTVNSPLHF

j_call: TRBJ1-1
clone_size: many
v_call: TRBV5-1
d_call: NA
cdr3_nt: TGCGCCAGCAGCTTGGGGGAGAACACTGAAGCTTTCTTT
cdr3_aa: CASSLGENTEAFF

j_call: TRBJ1-2
clone_size: few
v_call: TRBV6-1
d_call: TRBD1
cdr3_nt: TGTGCCAGCAGGGACAGGGTGTGGGGTGGCTACACCTTC
cdr3_aa: CASRDRVWGGYTF

j_call: TRBJ1-1
clone_size: NA
v_call: TRBV20-1
d_call: NA
cdr3_nt: TGCAGTGCTAGCCCCACAAAGGGGCGGAGGGACACTGAAGCTTTCTTT
cdr3_aa: CSASPTKGRRDTEAFF

j_call: TRBJ2-3
clone_size: few
v_call: TRBV11-2
d_call: NA
cdr3_nt: TGTGCCAGCAGCTTTGAAGTTAGCACAGATACGCAGTATTTT
cdr3_aa: CASSFEVSTDTQYF

j_call: TRBJ2-3
clone_size: few
v_call: TRBV7-6
d_call: NA
cdr3_nt: TGTGCCAGCAGCTTGCTCGAGGATACGCAGTATTTT
cdr3_aa: CASSLLEDTQYF

j_call: TRBJ2-1
clone_size: many
v_call: TRBV4-1
d_call: NA
cdr3_nt: TGCGCCAGCAGCCAAGATGCTTCCAGCTCCTACAATGAGCAGTTCTTC
cdr3_aa: CASSQDASSSYNEQFF

j_call: TRBJ1-6
clone_size: once
v_call: TRBV5-6
d_call: TRBD1
cdr3_nt: TGTGCCAGCAGCGCTCGGACAGGAATTTTATCACCCCTCCACTTT
cdr3_aa: CASSARTGILSPLHF

j_call: TRBJ2-6
clone_size: NA
v_call: TRBV6-5
d_call: NA
cdr3_nt: TGTGCCAGCAGTTACGATTCTGGGGCCAACGTCCTGACTTTC
cdr3_aa: CASSYDSGANVLTF

j_call: TRBJ1-4
clone_size: few
v_call: TRBV5-1
d_call: NA
cdr3_nt: TGCGCCAGCCGAACCGGACGGCAAAATGAAAAACTGTTTTTT
cdr3_aa: CASRTGRQNEKLFF

j_call: TRBJ2-1
clone_size: NA
v_call: TRBV5-6
d_call: NA
cdr3_nt: TGTGCCAGCAGCTTTCTGGGAATTGGGGAGCAGTTCTTC
cdr3_aa: CASSFLGIGEQFF

j_call: TRBJ2-1
clone_size: NA
v_call: TRBV6-1
d_call: TRBD2
cdr3_nt: TGTGCCAGCGCCCCTACGTGGACTAGCGGTGGTGGGTTCTTC
cdr3_aa: CASAPTWTSGGGFF

j_call: TRBJ1-4
clone_size: many
v_call: TRBV9
d_call: NA
cdr3_nt: TGTGCCAGCAGCCCAAGGACGGGCGCTAATCAAAAACTGTTTTTT
cdr3_aa: CASSPRTGANQKLFF

j_call: TRBJ2-7
clone_size: NA
v_call: TRBV9
d_call: TRBD2
cdr3_nt: TGTGCCAGCAGCGGACTAGCGGGAGGGCCCTCGGGGGAGCAGTACTTC
cdr3_aa: CASSGLAGGPSGEQYF

j_call: TRBJ2-5
clone_size: few
v_call: TRBV28
d_call: NA
cdr3_nt: TGTGCCAGCAGTCGGCTAGGGCCTGCCCCCCAAGAGACCCAGTACTTC
cdr3_aa: CASSRLGPAPQETQYF

j_call: TRBJ1-4
clone_size: NA
v_call: TRBV12-3/TRBV12-4
d_call: TRBD1
cdr3_nt: TGTGCCAGCAGTCGTCCGGGACAGCCTCCTGAAAAACTGTTTTTT
cdr3_aa: CASSRPGQPPEKLFF

j_call: TRBJ1-1
clone_size: few
v_call: TRBV5-1
d_call: TRBD1
cdr3_nt: TGCGCCAGCAGCTTGCGGGGATGGGACAGGGTCCAAGAGAACACTGAAGCTTTCTTT
cdr3_aa: CASSLRGWDRVQENTEAFF

j_call: TRBJ1-1
clone_size: few
v_call: TRBV18
d_call: NA
cdr3_nt: TGTGCCAGCTCGCGCACAGCCTCGTCTACCCTGAACACTGAAGCTTTCTTT
cdr3_aa: CASSRTASSTLNTEAFF

j_call: TRBJ2-5
clone_size: NA
v_call: TRBV2
d_call: NA
cdr3_nt: TGTGCCAGCAGTGAACAGGGAACTTGGGAGACCCAGTACTTC
cdr3_aa: CASSEQGTWETQYF